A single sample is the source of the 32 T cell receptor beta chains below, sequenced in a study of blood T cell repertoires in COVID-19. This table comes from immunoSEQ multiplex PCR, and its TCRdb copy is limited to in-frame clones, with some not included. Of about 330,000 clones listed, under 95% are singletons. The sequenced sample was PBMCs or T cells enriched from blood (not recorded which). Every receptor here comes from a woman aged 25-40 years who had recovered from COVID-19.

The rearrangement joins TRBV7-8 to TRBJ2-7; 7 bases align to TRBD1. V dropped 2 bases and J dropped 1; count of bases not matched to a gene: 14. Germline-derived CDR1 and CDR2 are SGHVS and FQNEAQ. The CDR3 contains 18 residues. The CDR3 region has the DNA TGTGCCAGCAGCTTACCCTTTAGTGGGACAGAGATTTCCTACGAGCAGTACTTC. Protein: CASSLPFSGTEISYEQYF. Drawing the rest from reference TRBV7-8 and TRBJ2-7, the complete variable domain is GAGVSQSPRYKVAKRGQDVALRCDPISGHVSLFWYQQALGQGPEFLTYFQNEAQLDKSGLPSDRFFAERPEGSVSTLKIQRTQQEDSAVYLCASSLPFSGTEISYEQYFGPGTRLTVT.

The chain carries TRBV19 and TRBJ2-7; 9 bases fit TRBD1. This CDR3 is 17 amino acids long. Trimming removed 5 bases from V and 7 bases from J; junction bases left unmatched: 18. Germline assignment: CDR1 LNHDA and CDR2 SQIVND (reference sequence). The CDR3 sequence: CASSARRTGQGYLEQYF. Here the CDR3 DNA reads TGTGCCAGTAGTGCCCGACGAACGGGACAGGGCTATTTGGAGCAGTACTTC.

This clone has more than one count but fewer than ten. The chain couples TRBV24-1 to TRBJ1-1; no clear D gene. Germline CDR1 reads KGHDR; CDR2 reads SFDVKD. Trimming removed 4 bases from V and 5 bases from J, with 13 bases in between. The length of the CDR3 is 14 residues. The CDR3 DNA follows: TGTGCCACCAGTGAGTCGGGCGGGAGTACTGAAGCTTTCTTT. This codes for CATSESGGSTEAFF.

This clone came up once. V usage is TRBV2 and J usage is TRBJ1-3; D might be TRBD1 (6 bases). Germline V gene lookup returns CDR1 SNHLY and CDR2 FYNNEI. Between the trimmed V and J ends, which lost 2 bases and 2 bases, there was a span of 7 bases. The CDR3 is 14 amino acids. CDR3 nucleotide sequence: TGTGCCAGCAGTGAATACAGGGCTGGAAACACCATATATTTT. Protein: CASSEYRAGNTIYF.

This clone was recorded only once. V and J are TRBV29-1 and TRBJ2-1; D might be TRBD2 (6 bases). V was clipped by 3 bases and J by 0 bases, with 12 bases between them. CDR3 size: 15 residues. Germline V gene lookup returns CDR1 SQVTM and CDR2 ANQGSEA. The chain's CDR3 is CSVDEGTYSYNEQFF. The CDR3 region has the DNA TGCAGCGTTGACGAGGGGACTTACTCCTACAATGAGCAGTTCTTC.

Here the CDR3 DNA reads TGTGCCAGCAGTGACCGACGGGACAGGGACACTGAAGCTTTCTTT. This codes for CASSDRRDRDTEAFF. This rearrangement joins TRBV25-1 to TRBJ1-1, with 9 bases lining up with TRBD1. CDR1 is MGHDK, CDR2 SYGVNS, per germline. The CDR3 has 15 amino acids. The V segment lost 3 bases and the J segment 3 bases; nucleotides outside the gene matches: 5.

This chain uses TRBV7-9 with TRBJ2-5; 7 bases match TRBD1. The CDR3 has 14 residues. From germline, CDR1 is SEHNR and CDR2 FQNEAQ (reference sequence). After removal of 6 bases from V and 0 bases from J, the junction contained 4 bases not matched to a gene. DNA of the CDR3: TGTGCCAGCAGTGGCGACAGGGACCAAGAGACCCAGTACTTC. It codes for CASSGDRDQETQYF.

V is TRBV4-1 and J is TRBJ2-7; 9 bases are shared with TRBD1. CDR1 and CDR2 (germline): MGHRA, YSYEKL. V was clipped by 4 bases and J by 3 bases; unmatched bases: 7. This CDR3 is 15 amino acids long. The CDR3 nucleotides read TGCGCCAGCAGCCTGACGAGGACAGGGGACTACGAGCAGTACTTC. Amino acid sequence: CASSLTRTGDYEQYF.

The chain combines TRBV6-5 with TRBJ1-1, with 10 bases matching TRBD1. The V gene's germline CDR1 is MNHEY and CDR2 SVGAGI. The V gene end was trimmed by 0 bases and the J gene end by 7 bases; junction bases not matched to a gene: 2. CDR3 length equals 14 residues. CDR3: CASSYSGTGDEAFF. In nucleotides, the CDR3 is TGTGCCAGCAGTTACTCCGGGACAGGGGATGAAGCTTTCTTT.

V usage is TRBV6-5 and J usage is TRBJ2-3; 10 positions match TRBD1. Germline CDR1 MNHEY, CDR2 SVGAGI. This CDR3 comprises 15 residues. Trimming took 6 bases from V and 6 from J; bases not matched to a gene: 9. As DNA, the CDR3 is TGTGCCAGCAGGTCGGGGACAGGGGATCGGGATACGCAGTATTTT. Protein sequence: CASRSGTGDRDTQYF.

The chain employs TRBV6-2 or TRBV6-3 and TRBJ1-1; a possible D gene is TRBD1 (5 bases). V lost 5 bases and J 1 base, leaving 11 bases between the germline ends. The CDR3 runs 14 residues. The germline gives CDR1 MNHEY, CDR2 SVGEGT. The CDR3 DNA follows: TGTGCCAGCAGTAAACCTGACAGGAACACTGAAGCTTTCTTT. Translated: CASSKPDRNTEAFF.

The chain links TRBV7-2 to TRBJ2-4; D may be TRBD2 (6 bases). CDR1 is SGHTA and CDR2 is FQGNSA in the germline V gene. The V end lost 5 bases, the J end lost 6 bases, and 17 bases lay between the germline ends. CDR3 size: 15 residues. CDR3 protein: CASSPPGDRGNIQYF. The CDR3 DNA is TGTGCCAGCAGCCCCCCGGGGGACCGAGGAAACATTCAGTACTTC.

DNA for the CDR3: TGTGCCACCAGTGATATAGGACTAAAAGAGACCCAGTACTTC. This translates into CATSDIGLKETQYF. The chain carries TRBV24-1 and TRBJ2-5, with D possibly being TRBD2 (6 bases). The germline V and J ends were trimmed by 3 bases and 3 bases, with 10 bases remaining between them. From germline, CDR1 is KGHDR and CDR2 SFDVKD. This CDR3 has 14 residues.

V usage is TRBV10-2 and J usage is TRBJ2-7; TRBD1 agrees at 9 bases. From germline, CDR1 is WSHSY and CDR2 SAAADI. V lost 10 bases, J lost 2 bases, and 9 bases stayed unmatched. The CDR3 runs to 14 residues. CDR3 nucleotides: TGCGCCACGCACCGGGACAGGGAAACCTACGAGCAGTACTTC. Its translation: CATHRDRETYEQYF.

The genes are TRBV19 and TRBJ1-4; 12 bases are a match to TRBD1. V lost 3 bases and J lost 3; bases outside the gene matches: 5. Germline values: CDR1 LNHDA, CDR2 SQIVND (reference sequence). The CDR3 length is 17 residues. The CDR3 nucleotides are TGTGCCAGTAGTATGGGACAGGGGGCGCCGTCTAATGAAAAACTGTTTTTT. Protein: CASSMGQGAPSNEKLFF.

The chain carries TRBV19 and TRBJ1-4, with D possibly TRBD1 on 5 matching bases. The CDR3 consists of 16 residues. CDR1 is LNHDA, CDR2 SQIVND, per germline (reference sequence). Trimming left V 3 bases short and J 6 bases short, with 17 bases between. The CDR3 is CASSIAGIDGDEKLFF. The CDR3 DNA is TGTGCCAGTAGTATTGCAGGGATAGACGGCGATGAAAAACTGTTTTTT.

The CDR3 region has the DNA TGTGCCAGCAGTTTGGCTGAGGACTATGGCTACACCTTC. This sequence encodes CASSLAEDYGYTF. V usage is TRBV12-3 or TRBV12-4 and J usage is TRBJ1-2; D is uncertain. The CDR3 loop spans 13 amino acids. V was shortened by 3 bases and J by 3 bases, with 8 bases between the two germline ends.

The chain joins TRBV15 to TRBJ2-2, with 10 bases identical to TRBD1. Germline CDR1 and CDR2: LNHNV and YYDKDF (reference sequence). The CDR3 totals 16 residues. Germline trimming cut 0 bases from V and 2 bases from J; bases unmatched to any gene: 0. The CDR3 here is CATSRETGGNTGELFF. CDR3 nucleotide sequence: TGTGCCACCAGCAGAGAGACAGGGGGCAACACCGGGGAGCTGTTTTTT.

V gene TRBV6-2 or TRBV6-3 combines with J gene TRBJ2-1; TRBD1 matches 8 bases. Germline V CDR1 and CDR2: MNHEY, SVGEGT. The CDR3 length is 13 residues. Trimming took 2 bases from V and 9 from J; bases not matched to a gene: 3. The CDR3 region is CASSYGQGGEQFF. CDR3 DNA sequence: TGTGCCAGCAGTTACGGACAGGGTGGTGAGCAGTTCTTC.

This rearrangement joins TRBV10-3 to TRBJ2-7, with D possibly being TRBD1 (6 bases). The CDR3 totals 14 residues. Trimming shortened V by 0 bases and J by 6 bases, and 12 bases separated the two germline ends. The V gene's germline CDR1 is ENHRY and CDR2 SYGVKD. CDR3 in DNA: TGTGCCATCAGTGAGTCGAGGGACACCCTCGAGCAGTACTTC. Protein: CAISESRDTLEQYF.

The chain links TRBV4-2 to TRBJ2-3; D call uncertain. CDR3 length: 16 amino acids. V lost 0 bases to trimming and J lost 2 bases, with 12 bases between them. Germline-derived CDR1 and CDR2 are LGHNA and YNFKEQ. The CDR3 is CASSQESGSYTDTQYF. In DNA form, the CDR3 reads TGTGCCAGCAGCCAAGAGTCTGGTAGCTACACAGATACGCAGTATTTT.

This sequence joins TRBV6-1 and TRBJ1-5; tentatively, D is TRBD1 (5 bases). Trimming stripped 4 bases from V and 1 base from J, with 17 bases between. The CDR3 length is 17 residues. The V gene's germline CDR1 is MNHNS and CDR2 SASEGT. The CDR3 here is CASSGQRQRSSNQPQHF. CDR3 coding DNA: TGTGCCAGCAGTGGACAACGACAGAGATCAAGCAATCAGCCCCAGCATTTT.

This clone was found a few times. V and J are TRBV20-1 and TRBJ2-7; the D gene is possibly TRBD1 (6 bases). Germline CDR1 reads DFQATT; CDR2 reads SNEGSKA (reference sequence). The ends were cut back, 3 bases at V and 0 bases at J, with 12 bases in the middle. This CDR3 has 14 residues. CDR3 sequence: CSASRVTGSYEQYF. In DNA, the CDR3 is TGCAGTGCTAGTAGGGTGACAGGCTCCTACGAGCAGTACTTC.

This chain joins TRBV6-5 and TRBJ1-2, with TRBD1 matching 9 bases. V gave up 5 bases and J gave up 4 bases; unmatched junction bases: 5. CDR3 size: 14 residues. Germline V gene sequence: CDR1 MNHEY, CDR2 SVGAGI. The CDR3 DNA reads TGTGCCAGCAGTAGGGACAGGGAATTCTATGGCTACACCTTC. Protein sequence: CASSRDREFYGYTF.

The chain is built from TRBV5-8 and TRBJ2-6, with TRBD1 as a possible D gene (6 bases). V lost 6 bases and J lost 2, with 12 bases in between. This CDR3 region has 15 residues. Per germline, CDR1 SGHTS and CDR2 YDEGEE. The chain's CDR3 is CASNLYRAGANVLTF. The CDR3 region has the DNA TGTGCCAGCAACCTTTACAGGGCTGGGGCCAACGTCCTGACTTTC.

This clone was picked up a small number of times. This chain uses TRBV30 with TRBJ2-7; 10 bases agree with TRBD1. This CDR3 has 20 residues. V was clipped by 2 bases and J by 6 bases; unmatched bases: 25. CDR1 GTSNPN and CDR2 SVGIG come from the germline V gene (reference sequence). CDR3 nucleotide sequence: TGTGCCTGGAGTCCAACGTCTATCAGTGACCGGGACAGGGGTTCTGGCGAGCAGTACTTC. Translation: CAWSPTSISDRDRGSGEQYF.

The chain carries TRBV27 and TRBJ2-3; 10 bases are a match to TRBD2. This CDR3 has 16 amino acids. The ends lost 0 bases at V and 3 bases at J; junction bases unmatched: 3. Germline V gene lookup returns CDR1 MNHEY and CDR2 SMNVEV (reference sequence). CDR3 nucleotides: TGTGCCAGCAGTTTATCGCCTAGCGGGAGAACAGATACGCAGTATTTT. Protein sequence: CASSLSPSGRTDTQYF.

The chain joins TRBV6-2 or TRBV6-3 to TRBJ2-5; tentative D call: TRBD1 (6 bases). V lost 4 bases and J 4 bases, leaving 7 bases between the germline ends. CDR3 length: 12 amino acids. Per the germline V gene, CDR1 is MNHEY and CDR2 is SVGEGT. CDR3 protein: CASSSGVETQYF. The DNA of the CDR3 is TGTGCCAGCAGTTCAGGGGTAGAGACCCAGTACTTC.

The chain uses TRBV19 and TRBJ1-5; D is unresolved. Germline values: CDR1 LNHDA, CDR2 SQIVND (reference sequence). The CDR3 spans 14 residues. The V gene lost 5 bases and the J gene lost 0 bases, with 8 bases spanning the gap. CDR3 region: CASSGQYSNQPQHF. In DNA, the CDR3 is TGTGCCAGTAGTGGTCAGTATAGCAATCAGCCCCAGCATTTT.

CDR3 residues: CASSCHELGGIDYNEQFF. In DNA, the CDR3 is TGTGCCAGCAGCTGTCATGAACTAGGAGGGATCGATTACAATGAGCAGTTCTTC. This chain links TRBV21-1 with TRBJ2-1; the table's D call of TRBD2 was not tested on the DNA. TRBV21-1 is a listed pseudogene. The CDR3 loop spans 18 amino acids.

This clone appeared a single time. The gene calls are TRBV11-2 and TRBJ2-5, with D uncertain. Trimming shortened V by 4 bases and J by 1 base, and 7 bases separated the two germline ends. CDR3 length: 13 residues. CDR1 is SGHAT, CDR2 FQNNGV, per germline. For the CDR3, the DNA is TGTGCCAGCAGCTCTTCCCCCCAAGAGACCCAGTACTTC. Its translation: CASSSSPQETQYF.

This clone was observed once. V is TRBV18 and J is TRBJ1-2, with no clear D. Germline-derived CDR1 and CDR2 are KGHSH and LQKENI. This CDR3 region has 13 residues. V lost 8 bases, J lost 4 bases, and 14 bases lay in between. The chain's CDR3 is CASRSGGGYGYTF. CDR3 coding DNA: TGTGCCAGCCGCTCGGGAGGCGGCTATGGCTACACCTTC.